This T cell receptor beta chain was documented in a study of blood T cell repertoires in COVID-19. Across the whole study: The United States, Italy and Spain provided the acute and convalescent COVID-19 samples. Sample material is recorded as cDNA or gDNA derived from T cells, B-cell-depleted T cells, or PBMCs.

Original methodology: Using reference gene primer amplification, nucleated cell counts were estimated. Libraries were prepared by immunoSEQ multiplex PCR; TCRdb keeps only in-frame clonotypes and omits some of them. Clone size and V and J calls were adopted from that table, with D and trimming inferred from the DNA. The table includes 400,000 to 550,000 clones, 75% to 90% detected once. The CDR3 runs 16 residues. Germline V CDR1 and CDR2: LNHDA, SQIVND (reference sequence). The germline V and J ends were trimmed by 3 bases and 3 bases, with 16 bases remaining between them. The sample comprised peripheral blood. The sequence derives from a woman in her twenties or thirties with acute or convalescent COVID-19. The chain is built from TRBV19 and TRBJ2-3; maybe TRBD2 (5 bases). The CDR3 bases are TGTGCCAGTAGTATCGAGGGATTTGGCTCAACAGATACGCAGTATTTT. This sequence encodes CASSIEGFGSTDTQYF.